The present TCR beta chain was sequenced within a study of blood T cell repertoires in COVID-19. Study summary: Both acute and convalescent COVID-19 samples were obtained from the United States, Italy and Spain. PBMCs, B-cell-depleted T cells, or T cells were the source of the cDNA or gDNA that made up the material.

Authors' analysis steps: Scientists estimated how many nucleated cells there were by amplifying reference gene primers. Measured with immunoSEQ multiplex PCR; TCRdb has only the in-frame clones, and not every one. The D gene and trimming were derived from the DNA, and the V and J assignments and clone size from that table. Seen here are 110,000 or so clones, less than 75% observed once, and the top ten hold around 1.9%. V was pared by 4 bases and J by 8 bases, with 14 bases between. The CDR3 extends over 13 amino acids. The germline gives CDR1 MNHNY, CDR2 SVGAGI (reference sequence). The TCR sequence derives from a woman aged 40-49 years with acute or convalescent COVID-19. The rearrangement joins TRBV6-6 to TRBJ1-2; unclear D gene. The sequenced material came from peripheral blood. CDR3 coding DNA: TGTGCCAGCAGTTCAGGCTGGGAGGCGGGCTACACCTTC. This sequence encodes CASSSGWEAGYTF.